This entry lists 20 T cell receptor beta chains sequenced from one sample in a study of blood T cell repertoires in COVID-19. Sequencing was performed with immunoSEQ multiplex PCR; in TCRdb, only in-frame clones are kept and a portion is missing. The table has roughly 100,000 clones, about 90% seen once. The specimen sequenced was peripheral blood. The receptors derive from an older woman with acute or convalescent COVID-19.

This clone was detected a few times. This chain connects TRBV5-1 to TRBJ1-1; the D gene is possibly TRBD1 (6 bases). Germline CDR1 SGHRS, CDR2 YFSETQ. The CDR3 loop spans 12 amino acids. V lost 4 bases and J lost 6, with 10 bases in between. CDR3 protein: CASSAQGPEAFF. The CDR3 nucleotides are TGCGCCAGCAGCGCACAGGGCCCTGAAGCTTTCTTT.

V and J are TRBV25-1 and TRBJ2-3; a possible D gene is TRBD1 (7 bases). Trimming shortened V by 3 bases and J by 2 bases, and 12 bases separated the two germline ends. This CDR3 comprises 15 residues. The germline V gene encodes CDR1 MGHDK and CDR2 SYGVNS. This chain's CDR3 is CASSDQGGSTDTQYF. The CDR3 region has the DNA TGTGCCAGCAGTGATCAGGGGGGATCCACAGATACGCAGTATTTT.

The chain joins TRBV30 to TRBJ1-2; 9 positions match TRBD1. V trimming: 0 bases; J trimming: 5 bases; junction bases outside the gene matches: 1. The germline V gene encodes CDR1 GTSNPN and CDR2 SVGIG (reference sequence). This CDR3 contains 13 residues. The CDR3 DNA is TGTGCCTGGAGTGTAGGGACAGGGTATGGCTACACCTTC. It encodes CAWSVGTGYGYTF.

The V call is TRBV19, the J call TRBJ1-2; D is unresolved. This CDR3 comprises 13 residues. Germline V CDR1 and CDR2: LNHDA, SQIVND (reference sequence). V was shortened by 10 bases and J by 8 bases, with 20 bases between the two germline ends. CDR3 sequence (DNA): TGTGCCACCCAAGAGGGCTTCTGGAGGGGCTACACCTTC. Protein product: CATQEGFWRGYTF.

This clone was detected only a few times. The chain recombines TRBV25-1 with TRBJ1-1, with no clear D. The CDR3 extends over 12 amino acids. With 6 bases removed from V and 0 bases from J, the gap between germline ends came to 5 bases. The germline V gene encodes CDR1 MGHDK and CDR2 SYGVNS. CDR3 nucleotide sequence: TGTGCCAGCAGAGGAGTGAACACTGAAGCTTTCTTT. Translated, it gives CASRGVNTEAFF.

The gene calls are TRBV29-1 and TRBJ1-2, with D perhaps TRBD1 (6 bases). The CDR3 has 14 amino acids. Per germline, CDR1 SQVTM and CDR2 ANQGSEA. Trimming stripped 3 bases from V and 4 bases from J, with 15 bases between. This chain's CDR3 is CSVESPGEAYGYTF. The DNA for the CDR3 is TGCAGCGTTGAGTCTCCAGGGGAAGCCTATGGCTACACCTTC.

This rearrangement joins TRBV28 to TRBJ2-3; 9 nucleotides align to TRBD1. V was clipped by 4 bases and J by 3 bases; unmatched bases: 5. CDR1 MDHEN and CDR2 SYDVKM come from the germline V gene. The CDR3 contains 15 residues. CDR3 amino acids: CASSSGQGGTDTQYF. The CDR3 nucleotides are TGTGCCAGCAGTTCGGGACAGGGTGGGACAGATACGCAGTATTTT. The full variable domain, completed using reference TRBV28 and TRBJ2-3, is DVKVTQSSRYLVKRTGEKVFLECVQDMDHENMFWYRQDPGLGLRLIYFSYDVKMKEKGDIPEGYSVSREKKERFSLILESASTNQTSMYLCASSSGQGGTDTQYFGPGTRLTVL.

The chain links TRBV3-1 (or the pseudogene TRBV3-2) to TRBJ2-1, with 9 bases identical to TRBD2. The CDR3 totals 15 residues. With V trimmed by 4 bases and J by 7 bases, 8 bases remained unmatched. Germline V gene lookup returns CDR1 LGHDT and CDR2 YNNKEL (reference sequence). CDR3 sequence (DNA): TGTGCCAGCAGCCTCATAGCGGGAGCTGGGAATGAGCAGTTCTTC. Amino acid sequence: CASSLIAGAGNEQFF.

The genes are TRBV6-1 and TRBJ1-2; D is unresolved. The CDR3 contains 13 residues. Germline-derived CDR1 and CDR2 are MNHNS and SASEGT. V was cut by 2 bases and J by 4 bases, with 8 bases left in between. DNA of the CDR3: TGTGCCAGCAGTGAAAGTGGCGGCTATGGCTACACCTTC. Translated, it gives CASSESGGYGYTF.

The gene calls are TRBV7-8 and TRBJ1-1; perhaps TRBD1 as D (5 bases). V shed 6 bases and J shed 6 bases, with 17 bases lying between them. The V gene's germline CDR1 is SGHVS and CDR2 FQNEAQ. The CDR3 length is 14 residues. In DNA, the CDR3 is TGTGCCAGCAGTCCTATAAGGGGTACCGCTGAAGCTTTCTTT. Protein product: CASSPIRGTAEAFF.

The sample holds one count of this clone. This sequence joins TRBV6-5 and TRBJ1-2, with D unresolved. Germline CDR1 is MNHEY and CDR2 is SVGAGI. V was cut by 4 bases and J by 8 bases, with 17 bases left in between. The length of the CDR3 is 14 residues. CDR3 protein: CASSLTTTLGGYTF. CDR3 nucleotide sequence: TGTGCCAGCAGTTTGACGACTACCCTCGGGGGCTACACCTTC.

Details on this clone: Additional DNA sequences in this sample encode the identical CDR3. The chain employs TRBV5-1 and TRBJ1-5, with 9 positions matching TRBD1. V trimming: 2 bases; J trimming: 7 bases; junction bases outside the gene matches: 4. The length of the CDR3 is 14 residues. Germline loops: CDR1 SGHRS, CDR2 YFSETQ. CDR3 sequence (DNA): TGCGCCAGCAGCTTAACAGGGGGCGGCCAGCCCCAGCATTTT. Encoded protein: CASSLTGGGQPQHF. The variable domain in full, completed from reference TRBV5-1 and TRBJ1-5, reads KAGVTQTPRYLIKTRGQQVTLSCSPISGHRSVSWYQQTPGQGLQFLFEYFSETQRNKGNFPGRFSGRQFSNSRSEMNVSTLELGDSALYLCASSLTGGGQPQHFGDGTRLSIL.

The genes are TRBV9 and TRBJ1-1, with a possible D match to TRBD1 (6 bases). V was trimmed by 4 bases and J by 5 bases, leaving 12 bases between them. The CDR3 runs to 13 residues. Per germline, CDR1 SGDLS and CDR2 YYNGEE. The CDR3 loop reads CASSNQGKTEAFF. CDR3 nucleotides: TGTGCCAGCAGCAATCAGGGGAAAACTGAAGCTTTCTTT.

Here the CDR3 DNA reads TGTGCCAGCAGTTTACGGTTCCACAATGAGCAGTTCTTC. This encodes CASSLRFHNEQFF. The chain employs TRBV6-5 and TRBJ2-1; D unclear. CDR3 length: 13 amino acids. The V gene lost 4 bases and the J gene lost 5 bases, with 9 bases spanning the gap. Germline V CDR1 and CDR2: MNHEY, SVGAGI.

The V and J genes are TRBV18 and TRBJ2-7, with 11 bases that match TRBD2. V was clipped by 1 base and J by 4 bases; unmatched bases: 12. Germline CDR1 and CDR2: KGHSH and LQKENI. The CDR3 runs 18 residues. The CDR3 DNA follows: TGTGCCAGCTCACCACAGAAGGGGACCGGGACTAGCGGATACGAGCAGTACTTC. Encoded protein: CASSPQKGTGTSGYEQYF.

The chain has TRBV7-3 and TRBJ2-3, with a tentative D call TRBD2 (6 bases). V shed 0 bases and J shed 0 bases, with 13 bases lying between them. CDR1 and CDR2 from the germline V gene are SGHTA and FQGTGA. There are 17 residues in the CDR3. CDR3 bases: TGTGCCAGCAGCTTAACGGGAGGTAGCGACAGCACAGATACGCAGTATTTT. It codes for CASSLTGGSDSTDTQYF. The variable domain in full, with the rest retrieved from reference TRBV7-3 and TRBJ2-3, is GAGVSQTPSNKVTEKGKYVELRCDPISGHTALYWYRQSLGQGPEFLIYFQGTGAADDSGLPNDRFFAVRPEGSVSTLKIQRTERGDSAVYLCASSLTGGSDSTDTQYFGPGTRLTVL.

The chain employs TRBV11-2 and TRBJ2-5; 10 positions match TRBD2. With 2 bases clipped from V and 5 bases from J, the junction kept 5 bases outside the gene matches. There are 15 residues in the CDR3. Germline CDR1 reads SGHAT; CDR2 reads FQNNGV. The DNA of the CDR3 is TGTGCCAGCAGCTTACTAGCGGGAGAGGTCGAGACCCAGTACTTC. This translates into CASSLLAGEVETQYF. The whole variable domain, filled in from reference TRBV11-2 and TRBJ2-5, reads EAGVAQSPRYKIIEKRQSVAFWCNPISGHATLYWYQQILGQGPKLLIQFQNNGVVDDSQLPKDRFSAERLKGVDSTLKIQPAKLEDSAVYLCASSLLAGEVETQYFGPGTRLLVL.

This clone was seen only a few times. The gene calls are TRBV28 and TRBJ1-2; 8 bases align to TRBD1. Germline V lookup: CDR1 MDHEN, CDR2 SYDVKM. The CDR3 is 13 residues long. The trim removed 6 bases at V and 6 bases at J, leaving 6 bases unmatched. This CDR3 reads CASRGQGANGYTF. The CDR3 DNA reads as TGTGCCAGCAGAGGGCAGGGGGCGAATGGCTACACCTTC.

The chain employs TRBV19 and TRBJ1-2, with D perhaps matching TRBD1 (5 bases). The CDR3 spans 13 residues. V was pared by 3 bases and J by 12 bases, with 17 bases between. In germline, CDR1 is LNHDA, CDR2 SQIVND (reference sequence). CDR3 region: CASSIPGGSRDTF. In nucleotides, the CDR3 is TGTGCCAGTAGTATTCCGGGGGGTAGTAGAGACACCTTC.

A single count supports this clone. The genes are TRBV19 and TRBJ1-2; D perhaps matches TRBD1 (6 bases). The germline V and J ends were trimmed by 0 bases and 5 bases, with 19 bases remaining between them. CDR3 length equals 17 residues. Germline V gene lookup returns CDR1 LNHDA and CDR2 SQIVND (reference sequence). The CDR3 reads CASSIDLRGLTGYGYTF. CDR3 DNA: TGTGCCAGTAGTATAGATCTGAGGGGGTTGACTGGTTATGGCTACACCTTC.